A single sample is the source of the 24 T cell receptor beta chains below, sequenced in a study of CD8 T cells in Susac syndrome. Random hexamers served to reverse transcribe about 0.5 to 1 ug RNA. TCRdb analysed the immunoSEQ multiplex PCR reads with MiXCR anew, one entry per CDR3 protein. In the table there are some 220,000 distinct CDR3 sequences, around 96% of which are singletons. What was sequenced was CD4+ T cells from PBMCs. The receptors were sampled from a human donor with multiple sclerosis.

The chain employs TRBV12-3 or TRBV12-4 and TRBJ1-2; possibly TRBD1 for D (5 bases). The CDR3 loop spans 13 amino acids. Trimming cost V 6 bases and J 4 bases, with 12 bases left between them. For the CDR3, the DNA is TGTGCCAGCAGATGGGACGGAAGCTATGGCTACACCTTC. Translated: CASRWDGSYGYTF.

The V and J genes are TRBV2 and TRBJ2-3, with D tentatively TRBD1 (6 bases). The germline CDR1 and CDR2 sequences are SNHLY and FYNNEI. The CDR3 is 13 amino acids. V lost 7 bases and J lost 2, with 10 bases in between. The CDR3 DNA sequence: TGTGCCAGCACAAGGGACACCACAGATACGCAGTATTTT. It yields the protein CASTRDTTDTQYF.

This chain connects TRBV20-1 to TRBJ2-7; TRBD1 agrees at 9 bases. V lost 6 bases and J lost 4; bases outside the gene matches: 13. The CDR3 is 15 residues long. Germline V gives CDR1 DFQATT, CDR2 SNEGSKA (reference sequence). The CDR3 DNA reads TGCAGTGCCGAGACACCGGGACAGGGTTTTTACGAGCAGTACTTC. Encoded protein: CSAETPGQGFYEQYF.

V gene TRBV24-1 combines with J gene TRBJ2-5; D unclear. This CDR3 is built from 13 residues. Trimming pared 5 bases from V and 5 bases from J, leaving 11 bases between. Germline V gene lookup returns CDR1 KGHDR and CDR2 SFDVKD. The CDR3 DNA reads TGTGCCACCAGTGCCCCCGGTGCGGAGACCCAGTACTTC. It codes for CATSAPGAETQYF.

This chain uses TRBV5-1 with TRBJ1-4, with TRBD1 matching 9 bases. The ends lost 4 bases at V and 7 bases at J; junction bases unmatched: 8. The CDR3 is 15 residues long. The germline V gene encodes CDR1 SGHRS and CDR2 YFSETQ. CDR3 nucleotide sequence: TGCGCCAGCAGCCCGATCGGACAGGGGAGTGAAAAACTGTTTTTT. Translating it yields CASSPIGQGSEKLFF.

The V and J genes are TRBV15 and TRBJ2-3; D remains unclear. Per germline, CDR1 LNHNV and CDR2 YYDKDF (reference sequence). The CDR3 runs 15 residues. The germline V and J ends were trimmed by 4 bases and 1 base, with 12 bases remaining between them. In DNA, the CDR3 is TGTGCCACCAGCAAAACTGAGCGAGGCACAGATACGCAGTATTTT. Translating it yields CATSKTERGTDTQYF.

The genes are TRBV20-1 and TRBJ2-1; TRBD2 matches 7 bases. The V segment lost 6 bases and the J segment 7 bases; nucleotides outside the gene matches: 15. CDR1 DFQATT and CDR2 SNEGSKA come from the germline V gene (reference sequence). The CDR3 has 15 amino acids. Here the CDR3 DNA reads TGCAGTGCGCCCCCAGTGGCGGGAGAGAGGAATGAGCAGTTCTTC. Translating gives CSAPPVAGERNEQFF.

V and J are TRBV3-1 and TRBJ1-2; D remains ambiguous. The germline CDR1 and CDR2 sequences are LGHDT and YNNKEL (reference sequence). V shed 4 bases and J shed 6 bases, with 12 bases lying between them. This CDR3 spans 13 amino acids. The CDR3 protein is CASSLTVDDGYTF. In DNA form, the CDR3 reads TGTGCCAGCAGCCTTACGGTTGATGATGGCTACACCTTC.

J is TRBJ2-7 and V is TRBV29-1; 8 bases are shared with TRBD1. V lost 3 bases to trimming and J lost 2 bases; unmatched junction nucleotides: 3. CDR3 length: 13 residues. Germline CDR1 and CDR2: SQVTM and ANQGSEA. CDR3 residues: CSVEVRGPYEQYF. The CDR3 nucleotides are TGCAGCGTTGAGGTCAGGGGGCCCTACGAGCAGTACTTC.

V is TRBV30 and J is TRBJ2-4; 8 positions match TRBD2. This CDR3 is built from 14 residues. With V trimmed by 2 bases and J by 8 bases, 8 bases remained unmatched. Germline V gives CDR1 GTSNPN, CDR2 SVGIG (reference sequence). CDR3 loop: CAWSYGRGGYIQYF. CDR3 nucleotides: TGTGCCTGGAGTTACGGGAGGGGCGGTTACATTCAGTACTTC.

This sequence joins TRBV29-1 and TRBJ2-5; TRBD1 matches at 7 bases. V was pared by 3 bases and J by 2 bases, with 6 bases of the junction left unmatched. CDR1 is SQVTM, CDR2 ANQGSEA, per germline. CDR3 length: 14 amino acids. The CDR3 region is CSVEPGTAQETQYF. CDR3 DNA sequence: TGCAGCGTTGAGCCCGGGACAGCACAAGAGACCCAGTACTTC.

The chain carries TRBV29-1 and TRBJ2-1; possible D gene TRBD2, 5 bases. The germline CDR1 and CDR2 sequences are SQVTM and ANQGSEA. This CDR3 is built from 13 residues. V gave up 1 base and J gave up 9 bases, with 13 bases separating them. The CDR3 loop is CSVEVSRAGEQFF. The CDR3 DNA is TGCAGCGTTGAAGTTTCAAGGGCGGGTGAGCAGTTCTTC.

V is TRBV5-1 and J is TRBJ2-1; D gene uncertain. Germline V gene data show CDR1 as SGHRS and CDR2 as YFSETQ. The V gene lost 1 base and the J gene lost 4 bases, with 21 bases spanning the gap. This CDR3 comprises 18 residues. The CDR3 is CASSLNPKAELPYNEQFF. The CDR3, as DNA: TGCGCCAGCAGCTTGAATCCTAAGGCGGAGCTCCCTTACAATGAGCAGTTCTTC.

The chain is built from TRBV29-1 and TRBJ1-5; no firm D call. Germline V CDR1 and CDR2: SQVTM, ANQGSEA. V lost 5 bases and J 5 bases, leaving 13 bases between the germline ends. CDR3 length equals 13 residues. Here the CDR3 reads CSVRAGRDQPQHF. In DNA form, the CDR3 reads TGCAGCGTTCGGGCCGGTCGGGATCAGCCCCAGCATTTT.

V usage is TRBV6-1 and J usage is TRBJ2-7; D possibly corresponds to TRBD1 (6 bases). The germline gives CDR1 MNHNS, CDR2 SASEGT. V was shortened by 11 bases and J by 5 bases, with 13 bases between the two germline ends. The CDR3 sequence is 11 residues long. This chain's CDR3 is CAAAGAHEQYF. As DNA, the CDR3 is TGTGCCGCTGCAGGGGCGCACGAGCAGTACTTC.

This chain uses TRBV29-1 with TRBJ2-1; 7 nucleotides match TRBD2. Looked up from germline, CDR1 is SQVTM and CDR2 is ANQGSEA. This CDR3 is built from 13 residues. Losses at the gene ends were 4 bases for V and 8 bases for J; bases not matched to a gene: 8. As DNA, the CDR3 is TGCAGCGTTGTCGGGCGGGAGCGGTATGAGCAGTTCTTC. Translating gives CSVVGRERYEQFF.

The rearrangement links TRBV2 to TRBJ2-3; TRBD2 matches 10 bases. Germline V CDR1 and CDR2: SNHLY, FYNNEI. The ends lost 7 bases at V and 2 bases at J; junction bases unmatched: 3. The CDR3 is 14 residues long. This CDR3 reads CASTLAGFTDTQYF. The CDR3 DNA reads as TGTGCCAGCACACTAGCGGGATTCACAGATACGCAGTATTTT.

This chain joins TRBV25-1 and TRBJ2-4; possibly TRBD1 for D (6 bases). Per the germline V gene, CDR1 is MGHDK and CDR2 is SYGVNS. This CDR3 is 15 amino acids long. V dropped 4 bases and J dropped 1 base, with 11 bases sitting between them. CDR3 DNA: TGTGCCAGCAGTGGTAACCAGGGGGCCAAAAACATTCAGTACTTC. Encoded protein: CASSGNQGAKNIQYF.

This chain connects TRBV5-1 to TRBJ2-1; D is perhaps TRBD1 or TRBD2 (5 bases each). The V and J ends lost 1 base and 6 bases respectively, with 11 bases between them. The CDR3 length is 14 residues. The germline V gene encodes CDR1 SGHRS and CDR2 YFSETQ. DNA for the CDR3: TGCGCCAGCAGCTTGACCGGGACCACCAATGAGCAGTTCTTC. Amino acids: CASSLTGTTNEQFF.

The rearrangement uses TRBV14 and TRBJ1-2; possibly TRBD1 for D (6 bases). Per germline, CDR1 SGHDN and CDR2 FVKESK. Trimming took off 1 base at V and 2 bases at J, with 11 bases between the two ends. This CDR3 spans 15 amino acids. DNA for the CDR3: TGTGCCAGCAGCCAAGTTTCCGGGACAAACTATGGCTACACCTTC. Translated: CASSQVSGTNYGYTF.

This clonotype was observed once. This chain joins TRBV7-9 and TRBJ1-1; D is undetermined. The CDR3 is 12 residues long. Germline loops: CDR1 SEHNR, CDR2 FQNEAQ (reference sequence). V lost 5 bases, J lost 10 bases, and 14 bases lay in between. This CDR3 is CASSKERSRAFF. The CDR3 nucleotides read TGTGCCAGCAGCAAGGAGCGTAGTCGAGCTTTCTTT.

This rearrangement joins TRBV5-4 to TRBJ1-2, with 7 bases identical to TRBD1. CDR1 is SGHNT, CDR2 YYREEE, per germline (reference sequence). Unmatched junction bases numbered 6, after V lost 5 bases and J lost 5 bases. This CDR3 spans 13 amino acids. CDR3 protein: CASRYQGVYGYTF. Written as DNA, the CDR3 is TGTGCCAGCAGATACCAGGGGGTTTATGGCTACACCTTC. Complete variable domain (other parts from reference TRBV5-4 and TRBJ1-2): ETGVTQSPTHLIKTRGQQVTLRCSSQSGHNTVSWYQQALGQGPQFIFQYYREEENGRGNFPPRFSGLQFPNYSSELNVNALELDDSALYLCASRYQGVYGYTFGSGTRLTVV.

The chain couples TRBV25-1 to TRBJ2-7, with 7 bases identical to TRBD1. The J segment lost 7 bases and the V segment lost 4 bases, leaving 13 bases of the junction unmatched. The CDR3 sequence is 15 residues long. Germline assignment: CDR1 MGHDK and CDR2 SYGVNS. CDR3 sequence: CASSATTGRIDEQYF. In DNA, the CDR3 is TGTGCCAGCAGTGCGACGACAGGGCGGATTGATGAGCAGTACTTC.

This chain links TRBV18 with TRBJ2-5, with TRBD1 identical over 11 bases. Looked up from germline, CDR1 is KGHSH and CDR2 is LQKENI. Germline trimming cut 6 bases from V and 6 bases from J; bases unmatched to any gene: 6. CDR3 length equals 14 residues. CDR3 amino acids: CASSPDRGRKTQYF. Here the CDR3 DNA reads TGTGCCAGCTCGCCGGACAGGGGGCGAAAGACCCAGTACTTC.